A selection of T cell receptor beta chains follows, all from one sample in a study of blood T cell repertoires in COVID-19. The table came from immunoSEQ multiplex PCR; TCRdb's copy has only in-frame clones and leaves some out. Here the sample spans about 240,000 clones, about four fifths being singletons. Material for sequencing was peripheral blood. The receptor source for this set is an elderly woman with acute or convalescent COVID-19. Each CDR3 is given with its conserved first and last residue. D genes are given only for firm matches. Not all rows give a size; the values are once, few, many and, for expanded clones, a class.

D	V	size	J	CDR3	DNA
-	TRBV19	once	TRBJ2-2	CASSKRTPSGELFF	TGTGCCAGTAGTAAAAGAACCCCGAGCGGGGAGCTGTTTTTT
-	TRBV5-1	-	TRBJ1-2	CASSQDSHLNYGYTF	TGCGCCAGCAGCCAAGACAGCCATCTCAACTATGGCTACACCTTC
TRBD2	TRBV5-1	-	TRBJ2-5	CASSSGLAGAQQETQYF	TGCGCCAGCAGCTCGGGACTAGCGGGGGCCCAACAAGAGACCCAGTACTTC
-	TRBV5-6	-	TRBJ1-2	CASTQNRVPYGYTF	TGTGCCAGCACCCAGAACAGGGTTCCTTATGGCTACACCTTC
-	TRBV11-3	-	TRBJ2-7	CASSLVAGEQYF	TGTGCCAGCAGCTTAGTGGCAGGGGAGCAGTACTTC
TRBD1	TRBV18	-	TRBJ1-5	CASSLGTDSNQPQHF	TGTGCCAGCTCACTTGGGACAGATAGCAATCAGCCCCAGCATTTT
-	TRBV7-8	-	TRBJ1-3	CASSLVRGMRSGNTIYF	TGTGCCAGCAGCTTAGTTAGGGGGATGCGATCTGGAAACACCATATATTTT
TRBD1	TRBV18	-	TRBJ2-2	CASSLTGGSDTGELFF	TGTGCCAGCTCACTTACAGGGGGTTCGGACACCGGGGAGCTGTTTTTT
-	TRBV11-2	-	TRBJ1-4	CASSLITGATNEKLFF	TGTGCCAGCAGCTTAATAACAGGAGCAACTAATGAAAAACTGTTTTTT
TRBD1	TRBV5-4	-	TRBJ2-3	CASTPGQGTDTQYF	TGTGCCAGCACACCGGGACAGGGCACAGATACGCAGTATTTT
TRBD1	TRBV19	-	TRBJ1-5	CASSRQGYTANSNQPQHF	TGTGCCAGTAGTAGACAGGGCTATACCGCGAATAGCAATCAGCCCCAGCATTTT
-	TRBV5-4	-	TRBJ1-6	CASSLEVGYNSPLHF	TGTGCCAGCAGCTTGGAAGTCGGTTATAATTCACCCCTCCACTTT
TRBD1	TRBV19	-	TRBJ1-5	CATTGGGSNQPQHF	TGTGCCACCACAGGGGGGGGTAGCAATCAGCCCCAGCATTTT
-	TRBV6-1	-	TRBJ1-4	CASSDDGRGGEKLFF	TGTGCCAGCAGTGACGACGGCCGGGGTGGTGAAAAACTGTTTTTT
-	TRBV5-4	-	TRBJ1-2	CASSVQGIYGYTF	TGTGCCAGCAGCGTTCAGGGGATCTATGGCTACACCTTC
TRBD1	TRBV27	once	TRBJ2-1	CASSLSGQADYNEQFF	TGTGCCAGCAGTTTATCGGGACAGGCTGACTACAATGAGCAGTTCTTC
TRBD1	TRBV5-1	-	TRBJ2-7	CASSGGQGAAYEQYF	TGCGCCAGCAGCGGCGGACAGGGGGCTGCCTACGAGCAGTACTTC
-	TRBV28	-	TRBJ1-2	CASSAWRISYTF	TGTGCCAGCAGTGCCTGGAGGATTAGCTACACCTTC
-	TRBV19	-	TRBJ1-1	CASSTSRGWLSEAFF	TGTGCCAGTAGTACCTCCCGTGGTTGGCTCTCTGAAGCTTTCTTT
TRBD2	TRBV2	-	TRBJ2-5	CASSDSGGKETQYF	TGTGCCAGCAGTGATTCGGGGGGGAAAGAGACCCAGTACTTC
-	TRBV9	-	TRBJ1-1	CASSAGQNTEAFF	TGTGCCAGCAGCGCGGGACAGAACACTGAAGCTTTCTTT
-	TRBV5-4	-	TRBJ2-7	CASSLAPSGVSYEQYF	TGTGCCAGCAGCTTGGCCCCTTCGGGAGTAAGTTACGAGCAGTACTTC
TRBD2	TRBV11-1	-	TRBJ2-6	CASSLASGGNTGANVLTF	TGTGCCAGCAGCTTAGCTAGCGGGGGAAACACTGGGGCCAACGTCCTGACTTTC
-	TRBV4-2	-	TRBJ1-2	CASSQDRGIGGYTF	TGTGCCAGCAGCCAAGATCGGGGGATAGGGGGCTACACCTTC
TRBD2	TRBV10-3	-	TRBJ2-1	CAISLAGEYNEQFF	TGTGCCATCAGCTTAGCGGGGGAGTACAATGAGCAGTTCTTC
-	TRBV19	-	TRBJ1-2	CASSPVYVAGDGYTF	TGTGCCAGTAGTCCAGTATATGTGGCAGGGGATGGCTACACCTTC
-	TRBV16	-	TRBJ2-3	CASSQSFGSDTQYF	TGTGCCAGCAGCCAATCGTTCGGGTCAGATACGCAGTATTTT
-	TRBV5-4	-	TRBJ1-1	CASSPNSRPNTEAFF	TGTGCCAGCAGCCCAAACTCCAGGCCGAACACTGAAGCTTTCTTT
TRBD1	TRBV6-1	-	TRBJ1-2	CASSSTGGDYGYTF	TGTGCCAGCAGTTCGACAGGGGGCGACTATGGCTACACCTTC
TRBD1	TRBV27	-	TRBJ1-5	CASRPDRVGAQPQHF	TGTGCCAGCAGGCCGGACAGGGTGGGTGCTCAGCCCCAGCATTTT
TRBD1	TRBV28	-	TRBJ1-4	CASSSYRGNEKLFF	TGTGCCAGCAGTTCCTACAGGGGGAATGAAAAACTGTTTTTT
TRBD1	TRBV12-3/TRBV12-4	-	TRBJ1-5	CASRDRVDQPQHF	TGTGCCAGCAGAGACAGGGTCGATCAGCCCCAGCATTTT
TRBD1	TRBV7-8	once	TRBJ1-2	CASSPIVRTGEGYTF	TGTGCCAGCAGCCCCATAGTTAGGACAGGGGAAGGCTACACCTTC
-	TRBV11-2	-	TRBJ2-6	CASSSQYSGANVLTF	TGTGCCAGCAGCTCACAGTATTCTGGGGCCAACGTCCTGACTTTC
TRBD2	TRBV3-1/TRBV3-2	-	TRBJ2-7	CASGPGGRAYEQYF	TGTGCCAGCGGCCCGGGGGGAAGGGCCTACGAGCAGTACTTC
-	TRBV3-1/TRBV3-2	-	TRBJ2-1	CASSQQRVYNEQFF	TGTGCCAGCAGCCAACAGCGGGTTTACAATGAGCAGTTCTTC